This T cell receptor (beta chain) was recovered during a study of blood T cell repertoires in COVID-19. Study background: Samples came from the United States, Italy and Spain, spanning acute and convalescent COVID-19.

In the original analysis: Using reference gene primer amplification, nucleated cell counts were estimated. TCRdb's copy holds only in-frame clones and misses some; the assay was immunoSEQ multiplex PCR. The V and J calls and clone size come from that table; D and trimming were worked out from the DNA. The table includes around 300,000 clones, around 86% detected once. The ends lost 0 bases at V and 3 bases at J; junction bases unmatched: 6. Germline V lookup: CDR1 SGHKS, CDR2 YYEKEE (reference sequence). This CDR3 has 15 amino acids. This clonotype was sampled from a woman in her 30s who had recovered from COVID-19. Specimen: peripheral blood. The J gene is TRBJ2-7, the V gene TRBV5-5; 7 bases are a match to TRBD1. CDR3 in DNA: TGTGCCAGCAGCTTGGGACGGACAGGTGTCTACGAGCAGTACTTC. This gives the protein CASSLGRTGVYEQYF.